The T cell receptor (beta chain) described here comes from a study of Ad26.COV2.S vaccination and SARS-CoV-2 variants. Indicated treatment: around 19 received Ad26.COV2.S at low or high dose, single or two shots; 5 received placebo; per-sample allocation not given. Sampling happened 63 days after the first vaccine or placebo injection. At a Boston site, the person donating was an adult of 18-55 years. The vaccine delivered Wuhan-strain SARS-CoV-2 spike through an Ad26 vector. A note on this clone: Its antigen is not identified.

TCRdb's table, derived via immunoSEQ multiplex PCR, lists solely in-frame clones and lacks some. The profile covers some 320,000 clones, with about 85% appearing a single time and 2.1% taken by the ten largest. Germline CDR1 and CDR2: SNHLY and FYNNEI. The V end lost 7 bases, the J end lost 2 bases, and 12 bases lay between the germline ends. The CDR3 consists of 13 residues. Whole-study results and caveats: Comparable non-spike TCR breadth was observed in vaccine and placebo recipients.

The gene calls are TRBV2 and TRBJ2-7, with D unresolved. This clonotype was obtained from a person aged 18-65 years who received the Ad26.COV2.S COVID-19 vaccine or a placebo. The sample here was peripheral blood, taken in a trial of Ad26.COV2.S vaccine versus placebo. CDR3 coding DNA: TGTGCCAGCATGGTGGGGAATCCCTACGAGCAGTACTTC. Residues: CASMVGNPYEQYF.